The entry below describes one T cell receptor beta chain. Its antigen remains unidentified. No base-level quality is on record; no much larger clone is a single base apart. This specimen comes from a study of neoadjuvant anti-PD-1 for oral cavity cancer (dated by TCRdb to about 2021). For the wider study: Before undergoing curative-intent surgical resection, most patients got three to four biweekly nivolumab doses at 3 mg/kg. For patients who did not progress, a fourth nivolumab dose was given around day 43, followed by definitive surgical resection on days 50-56. Responders were defined as patients with complete response, partial response or stable disease by RECIST 1.1; non-responders were defined as patients with progression. A roughly 33% response rate was observed in the parent correlative cohort, in which about 12 patients were included.

The germline V gene (reference sequence) specifies SGHKS as CDR1 and YYEKEE as CDR2. The germline ends are 8 bases apart after V is trimmed by 3 bases and J by 4 bases. There are 13 amino acids in the CDR3, from cysteine to phenylalanine inclusive. Just the 39-base CDR3 DNA is kept, in frame starting at base 1. The sample's time point label is to be understood as: before neoadjuvant nivolumab. None of the patients had received prior systemic or radiation treatment, and all were newly diagnosed with stage II-IVA oral cavity squamous cell carcinoma. Everyone in the cohort had locally advanced, HPV-negative oral cavity squamous cell carcinoma. Peripheral blood mononuclear cells were analyzed directly and were not maintained or expanded in culture. The samples were obtained from a longitudinal correlative study of a single-arm phase II trial testing neoadjuvant nivolumab in oral cavity squamous cell carcinoma. Subject-matched pre- and post-treatment PBMCs and tumors from three responders and three non-responders were subjected to genomic DNA-based TCRbeta sequencing. Peripheral blood mononuclear cells were collected once before nivolumab treatment and again after treatment, at the time of surgery. The Maxwell RSC DNA from Cells kit was used to extract genomic DNA from PBMCs.

Results the study describes overall, beyond this receptor: A higher pretreatment blood Treg/Th17 ratio correlated with both higher pretreatment blood TCRbeta clonality and lower post-treatment tumor TCRbeta clonality. Within PBMCs, T cell clonality (Gini index) was significantly higher in non-responders than responders after neoadjuvant nivolumab. Only a few patients per response group were included in the TCR analyses, and the authors called for validation in larger cohorts.

For deep sequencing of PBMC libraries, mostly approximately 460 ng of input genomic DNA was used, and six replicates were run per sample. The immunoSEQ hsTCRbeta kit was used to prepare TCRbeta libraries, following the manufacturer's instructions. Sequencing of the completed libraries took place using an Illumina NovaSeq 6000 S4 flow cell after they had been pooled to about 3 nM. On the authors' methods: The immunoSEQ Analyzer handled quality control and preprocessing of the raw data. The analysis was limited to productive rearrangements, and each clonotype was defined by a unique CDR3 amino acid sequence. Using the R package tcR, the researchers computed the Gini-Simpson index as their estimate of repertoire clonality. Gini indices were compared with Student's t test, and associations with tumor size change were assessed by Pearson correlation. Entries here come from immuneACCESS through TCRdb and include only in-frame sequences with V and J called. Some clones fail to appear in such tables; in the studies checked, an unresolved V gene covers under half of the shortfall, and the cause of the remainder is unknown. Clone size and V and J calls were adopted from that table, with D and trimming inferred from the DNA. For this sample the table gives about 62,000 clones, of which around 85% were detected only once. The ten largest account for 2.5% to 3% of the sample.

The sample in question was PBMCs, obtained before nivolumab (anti-PD-1) treatment. The chain couples TRBV5-5 to TRBJ1-5; the D gene cannot be resolved reliably. This TCR was recovered from a person aged 35-79 years with oral cavity squamous cell carcinoma. The nucleotide sequence reads TGTGCCAGCAGCTGGACGCGGAATCAGCCCCAGCATTTT. The encoded protein is CASSWTRNQPQHF.